One sample yielded the 3 T cell receptor beta chains listed below, sequenced in a study of shared clonotypes between healthy human individuals. Only in-frame clones appear in the TCRdb table, and some are missing; sequencing was by immunoSEQ multiplex PCR. The data hold 550,000 to 600,000 clones, with around 78% observed a single time. Sequencing was performed on PBMCs. These receptors came from a woman aged 40 to 50 in good health. Some clones in this sample may be carry-over from other donors' samples.

On this clone: This likely reflects a read error, since a far larger clone is one base away. V gene TRBV29-1 combines with J gene TRBJ2-2; 11 positions agree with TRBD1. The CDR3 consists of 14 residues. Per the germline V gene, CDR1 is SQVTM and CDR2 is ANQGSEA. J gave up 3 bases and V 6 bases, and 3 bases lay outside the gene matches. This chain's CDR3 is CSVGTGGDTGELFF. The CDR3 region has the DNA TGCAGCGTCGGGACAGGGGGGGACACCGGGGAGCTGTTTTTT.

This clone was counted a single time. This sequence joins TRBV10-3 and TRBJ2-2, with no clear D. V shed 10 bases and J shed 0 bases, with 12 bases lying between them. Germline CDR1 reads ENHRY; CDR2 reads SYGVKD. This CDR3 comprises 14 residues. CDR3 nucleotides: TGTGCCACTCATACCGACTCGAACACCGGGGAGCTGTTTTTT. It specifies CATHTDSNTGELFF.

J is TRBJ2-3 and V is TRBV7-3; 8 positions match TRBD2. The CDR3 contains 16 residues. Trimming removed 2 bases from V and 2 bases from J; junction bases left unmatched: 6. The germline gives CDR1 SGHTA, CDR2 FQGTGA. CDR3 bases: TGTGCCAGCAGCTTAGGGGCTAGCGGGCCCACAGATACGCAGTATTTT. Translation gives CASSLGASGPTDTQYF.